The next 18 T cell receptor beta chains were all read from a single sample in a study of Graves' ophthalmopathy and Graves' hyperthyroidism. Amplified TCR beta CDR3 regions were obtained using RNA transcripts as template. Scientists carried out first-round RT-PCR using HTBI primers and then a second-round multiplex PCR. Using its own MiXCR run on the multiplex PCR reads, TCRdb lists one record per CDR3 protein. The table lists about 640,000 distinct CDR3 sequences, about two fifths of them singletons. Material for sequencing was peripheral blood. These receptors came from an adult man with Graves' ophthalmopathy.

In this sample, this clonotype turned up many times. This chain links TRBV29-1 with TRBJ1-2; 11 bases map to TRBD1. J was trimmed by 5 bases and V by 7 bases; bases with no gene match: 6. This CDR3 region has 13 residues. The germline gives CDR1 SQVTM, CDR2 ANQGSEA. Here the CDR3 DNA reads TGCAGCGCCGGGACAGGGGGGAGGTATGGCTACACCTTC. It is translated as CSAGTGGRYGYTF. The full variable domain, rest sourced from reference TRBV29-1 and TRBJ1-2, is SAVISQKPSRDICQRGTSLTIQCQVDSQVTMMFWYRQQPGQSLTLIATANQGSEATYESGFVIDKFPISRPNLTFSTLTVSNMSPEDSSIYLCSAGTGGRYGYTFGSGTRLTVV.

This chain uses TRBV30 with TRBJ2-7; D not resolved. CDR1 is GTSNPN and CDR2 is SVGIG in the germline V gene (reference sequence). V was pared by 4 bases and J by 6 bases, with 10 bases between. The CDR3 consists of 11 residues. The CDR3 sequence is CAWTTASEQYF. CDR3 DNA sequence: TGTGCCTGGACCACAGCTAGCGAGCAGTACTTC.

At least ten counts were recorded for this clonotype. V gene TRBV12-3 or TRBV12-4 combines with J gene TRBJ1-5; D might be TRBD1 (5 bases). The CDR3 totals 14 residues. V was trimmed by 3 bases and J by 2 bases, leaving 8 bases between them. The CDR3 loop reads CASSFAQGNQPQHF. The CDR3 coding sequence is TGTGCCAGCAGTTTCGCACAGGGCAATCAGCCCCAGCATTTT.

The CDR3 sequence is CASSIRQGAFYEQYF. CDR3 DNA: TGTGCCAGTAGTATCCGACAGGGGGCTTTCTACGAGCAGTACTTC. The V gene is TRBV19, the J gene TRBJ2-7; TRBD1 aligns across 10 bases. The length of the CDR3 is 15 residues. Trimming removed 3 bases from V and 3 bases from J; junction bases left unmatched: 5. CDR1 LNHDA and CDR2 SQIVND come from the germline V gene (reference sequence). Combining the CDR3 with reference TRBV19 and TRBJ2-7 gives the whole variable domain DGGITQSPKYLFRKEGQNVTLSCEQNLNHDAMYWYRQDPGQGLRLIYYSQIVNDFQKGDIAEGYSVSREKKESFPLTVTSAQKNPTAFYLCASSIRQGAFYEQYFGPGTRLTVT.

This clonotype came up many times. This chain joins TRBV7-8 and TRBJ2-7, with TRBD2 identical over 10 bases. The junction had 4 bases not matched to a gene; V was cut back by 1 base and J by 4 bases. CDR1 is SGHVS, CDR2 FQNEAQ, per germline. The CDR3 consists of 15 residues. CDR3 loop: CASSLGTSGFYEQYF. CDR3 sequence (DNA): TGTGCCAGCAGCTTAGGGACTAGCGGCTTTTACGAGCAGTACTTC. Full variable domain (missing parts from reference TRBV7-8 and TRBJ2-7): GAGVSQSPRYKVAKRGQDVALRCDPISGHVSLFWYQQALGQGPEFLTYFQNEAQLDKSGLPSDRFFAERPEGSVSTLKIQRTQQEDSAVYLCASSLGTSGFYEQYFGPGTRLTVT.

This clonotype came up a few times. J is TRBJ2-2 and V is TRBV6-2 or TRBV6-3, with unresolved D. The V end lost 6 bases, the J end lost 3 bases, and 11 bases lay between the germline ends. The CDR3 spans 14 residues. From germline, CDR1 is MNHEY and CDR2 SVGEGT. Here the CDR3 reads CASSKRAHTGELFF. As DNA, the CDR3 is TGTGCCAGCAGCAAACGGGCACACACCGGGGAGCTGTTTTTT.

This chain links TRBV12-3 or TRBV12-4 with TRBJ1-5, with a possible D match to TRBD1 (6 bases). CDR3 length: 14 amino acids. The V end was cut by 6 bases, the J end by 6 bases, with 15 bases between. This CDR3 is CASSPGAAGQPQHF. The CDR3 bases are TGTGCCAGCAGCCCGGGGGCGGCGGGTCAGCCCCAGCATTTT.

The V and J genes are TRBV7-2 and TRBJ2-7, with D uncertain. Trimming shortened V by 3 bases and J by 7 bases, and 10 bases separated the two germline ends. Germline V gene sequence: CDR1 SGHTA, CDR2 FQGNSA. The CDR3 runs 12 residues. In nucleotides, the CDR3 is TGTGCCAGCAGCTTTTGGGGAAATGAGCAGTACTTC. Protein: CASSFWGNEQYF. Full variable domain (outside the CDR3, taken from reference TRBV7-2 and TRBJ2-7): GAGVSQSPSNKVTEKGKDVELRCDPISGHTALYWYRQSLGQGLEFLIYFQGNSAPDKSGLPSDRFSAERTGGSVSTLTIQRTQQEDSAVYLCASSFWGNEQYFGPGTRLTVT.

V and J are TRBV2 and TRBJ2-2; D might be TRBD2 (5 bases). The CDR3 consists of 14 residues. Trimming removed 8 bases at V and 6 bases at J, with 16 bases between. Germline V gene data show CDR1 as SNHLY and CDR2 as FYNNEI. The DNA of the CDR3 is TGTGCCAGCGGTAGACTACTGGGCCCCGGGGAGCTGTTTTTT. Protein: CASGRLLGPGELFF. The full variable domain, completed using reference TRBV2 and TRBJ2-2, is EPEVTQTPSHQVTQMGQEVILRCVPISNHLYFYWYRQILGQKVEFLVSFYNNEISEKSEIFDDQFSVERPDGSNFTLKIRSTKLEDSAMYFCASGRLLGPGELFFGEGSRLTVL.

This CDR3 is CAISGTGANVLTF. The CDR3 DNA sequence: TGTGCCATCAGTGGGACAGGGGCCAACGTCCTGACTTTC. V gene TRBV10-3 combines with J gene TRBJ2-6, with D possibly matching TRBD1 (5 bases). The CDR3 consists of 13 residues. In germline, CDR1 is ENHRY, CDR2 SYGVKD. The ends were cut back, 4 bases at V and 4 bases at J, with 5 bases in the middle.

This clonotype was observed at least ten times. The chain has TRBV20-1 and TRBJ2-5, with D unclear. Germline assignment: CDR1 DFQATT and CDR2 SNEGSKA (reference sequence). V was shortened by 4 bases and J by 0 bases, with 6 bases between the two germline ends. The CDR3 is made up of 12 amino acids. CDR3 residues: CSAKTDQETQYF. CDR3 in DNA: TGCAGTGCTAAGACTGACCAAGAGACCCAGTACTTC.

In its sample, this clonotype was seen many times. This sequence joins TRBV4-1 and TRBJ1-2, with D uncertain. Germline CDR1 MGHRA, CDR2 YSYEKL. This CDR3 is built from 14 residues. Trimming pared 4 bases from V and 2 bases from J, leaving 11 bases between. The CDR3 region has the DNA TGCGCCAGCAGCCCTCAGGCGGGCAACTATGGCTACACCTTC. This codes for CASSPQAGNYGYTF.

The V call is TRBV10-3, the J call TRBJ2-6, with no clear D. The germline V gene has CDR1 ENHRY and CDR2 SYGVKD. V was trimmed by 3 bases and J by 4 bases, leaving 4 bases between them. The CDR3 has 13 amino acids. In nucleotides, the CDR3 is TGTGCCATCAGTGACGAGGGGGCCAACGTCCTGACTTTC. Protein: CAISDEGANVLTF.

The chain combines TRBV4-1 with TRBJ1-6, with D hard to call. Trimming pared 7 bases from V and 1 base from J, leaving 14 bases between. The CDR3 loop spans 16 amino acids. The germline V gene has CDR1 MGHRA and CDR2 YSYEKL. For the CDR3, the DNA is TGCGCCAGCAACGATGGGGTTAGGTCCTATAATTCACCCCTCCACTTT. It specifies CASNDGVRSYNSPLHF.

Points on this clonotype: One end of the junction is discordant with germline, which a read error may explain. The rearrangement uses TRBV25-1 and TRBJ2-2; 11 bases are a match to TRBD2. CDR1 is MGHDK and CDR2 is SYGVNS in the germline V gene. CDR3 size: 12 residues. CDR3: CASSDTSGGLFF. The CDR3 bases are TGTGCCAGCAGCGATACTAGCGGGGGGCTGTTTTTT.

As for this clonotype: Germline and junction disagree at one end, which may indicate a read error. V gene TRBV13 combines with J gene TRBJ2-7, with D possibly being TRBD1 (5 bases). CDR1 is PRHDT, CDR2 FYEKMQ, per germline (reference sequence). This CDR3 spans 15 amino acids. The CDR3 bases are TGCGCCAGCAGCTTTTCGGCAGGGAAGATCGACGAGCAGTACTTC. This encodes CASSFSAGKIDEQYF.

In this sample, this clonotype turned up many times. The rearrangement links TRBV7-2 to TRBJ2-7; 16 bases are shared with TRBD2. The CDR3 has 15 amino acids. After removal of 4 bases from V and 5 bases from J, the junction contained 2 bases not matched to a gene. In germline, CDR1 is SGHTA, CDR2 FQGNSA. The CDR3 DNA sequence: TGTGCCAGCAGCTCGGGACTAGCGGGGGGGGACGAGCAGTACTTC. Encoded protein: CASSSGLAGGDEQYF.

This clonotype was counted ten times or more. This chain uses TRBV7-9 with TRBJ2-6, with D maybe TRBD1 (5 bases). Germline V gene lookup returns CDR1 SEHNR and CDR2 FQNEAQ (reference sequence). The CDR3 has 20 residues. V was clipped by 1 base and J by 2 bases, with 21 bases between them. For the CDR3, the DNA is TGTGCCAGCAGCTTAGGTTTTGGCAGGGATTTAACCCCTGGGGCCAACGTCCTGACTTTC. Translated, it gives CASSLGFGRDLTPGANVLTF.